What follows are 29 T cell receptor beta chains derived from one specimen sequenced in a study of early T cells in non-severe SARS-CoV-2 infection (dated by TCRdb to about 2021). Libraries came from 5' RACE. The reads were generated on a NextSeq 500. TCRdb trimmed the raw reads at Q25, called clones with MiXCR and kept productive beta chains. Every distinct CDR3 protein forms one entry, paired with its most common genes and DNA. For this sample the table gives approximately 79,000 distinct CDR3 sequences, of which around 13% were detected only once. 0.95% to 1.3% of the sample belongs to the ten largest clones. The sample comprised whole blood. The receptor set was obtained from an adult who was a healthcare worker with PCR-confirmed SARS-CoV-2 infection or an uninfected control (not recorded which).

This clonotype was recorded at least ten times. This chain links TRBV25-1 with TRBJ2-2, with a weak D call TRBD2 (6 bases). Trimming removed 5 bases at V and 3 bases at J, with 7 bases between. Germline CDR1 is MGHDK and CDR2 is SYGVNS. There are 13 residues in the CDR3. CDR3 nucleotide sequence: TGTGCCAGCAGTTCGGGGGACACCGGGGAGCTGTTTTTT. Translation gives CASSSGDTGELFF.

This clonotype was counted ten times or more. This chain joins TRBV6-1 and TRBJ2-7; D not resolved. The length of the CDR3 is 13 residues. Between the trimmed V and J ends, which lost 4 bases and 7 bases, there was a span of 14 bases. Germline CDR1 and CDR2: MNHNS and SASEGT. The chain's CDR3 is CASSAQLLPEQYF. The CDR3 coding sequence is TGTGCCAGCAGTGCACAGCTTCTCCCTGAGCAGTACTTC.

This clonotype was found a few times. This chain connects TRBV2 to TRBJ1-1, with D hard to call. Trimming cost V 3 bases and J 3 bases, with 8 bases left between them. The CDR3 has 13 residues. Germline CDR1 and CDR2: SNHLY and FYNNEI. CDR3 DNA: TGTGCCAGCAGTGAGCTTCTGTACACTGAAGCTTTCTTT. It yields the protein CASSELLYTEAFF.

This clonotype was counted between two and nine times. V is TRBV6-2 or TRBV6-3 and J is TRBJ1-1, with D uncertain. V was clipped by 0 bases and J by 5 bases, with 10 bases between them. The CDR3 consists of 14 residues. Germline values: CDR1 MNHEY, CDR2 SVGEGT. CDR3 DNA sequence: TGTGCCAGCAGTTACTCAAGGGAGGTGACTGAAGCTTTCTTT. Translated: CASSYSREVTEAFF.

CDR3 DNA: TGTGCCAGCAGCTCCAGCTTAGGGGCCGATGGCTACACCTTC. Its translation is CASSSSLGADGYTF. The chain joins TRBV7-9 to TRBJ1-2; D possibly corresponds to TRBD1 (5 bases). V lost 4 bases, J lost 6 bases, and 15 bases lay in between. This CDR3 has 14 residues. The germline V gene encodes CDR1 SEHNR and CDR2 FQNEAQ (reference sequence). The entire variable domain, with the rest obtained from reference TRBV7-9 and TRBJ1-2, is as follows: DTGVSQNPRHKITKRGQNVTFRCDPISEHNRLYWYRQTLGQGPEFLTYFQNEAQLEKSRLLSDRFSAERPKGSFSTLEIQRTEQGDSAMYLCASSSSLGADGYTFGSGTRLTVV.

The rearrangement links TRBV5-6 to TRBJ2-3; D ambiguous. Germline CDR1 reads SGHDT; CDR2 reads YYEEEE. The V end lost 2 bases, the J end lost 2 bases, and 6 bases lay between the germline ends. The length of the CDR3 is 13 residues. This CDR3 is CASSFSLTDTQYF. CDR3 sequence (DNA): TGTGCCAGCAGCTTTTCCCTCACAGATACGCAGTATTTT.

Only one count was recorded for this clonotype. The chain recombines TRBV27 with TRBJ2-1, with a possible D match to TRBD1 (6 bases). Germline assignment: CDR1 MNHEY and CDR2 SMNVEV (reference sequence). Trimming removed 10 bases at V and 1 base at J, with 17 bases between. This CDR3 is 15 amino acids long. CDR3 residues: CATTLRQGSYNEQFF. The CDR3 nucleotides read TGTGCCACAACCCTACGTCAGGGGTCCTACAATGAGCAGTTCTTC.

This rearrangement joins TRBV6-5 to TRBJ2-5; 10 nucleotides match TRBD2. V was clipped by 5 bases and J by 0 bases; unmatched bases: 3. Germline-derived CDR1 and CDR2 are MNHEY and SVGAGI. The CDR3 is 15 amino acids. The CDR3 spells CASSHGLADQETQYF. CDR3 sequence (DNA): TGTGCCAGCAGTCACGGACTAGCGGACCAAGAGACCCAGTACTTC.

This clonotype was picked up a small number of times. V and J are TRBV11-2 and TRBJ2-2; tentatively, D is TRBD2 (6 bases). V lost 6 bases and J lost 3, with 14 bases in between. This CDR3 comprises 15 residues. Germline V gives CDR1 SGHAT, CDR2 FQNNGV. The CDR3 DNA reads TGTGCCAGCAGTCCCGTGCGGGGACACACCGGGGAGCTGTTTTTT. Translation: CASSPVRGHTGELFF. The complete variable domain, with remaining parts taken from reference TRBV11-2 and TRBJ2-2, reads EAGVAQSPRYKIIEKRQSVAFWCNPISGHATLYWYQQILGQGPKLLIQFQNNGVVDDSQLPKDRFSAERLKGVDSTLKIQPAKLEDSAVYLCASSPVRGHTGELFFGEGSRLTVL.

V usage is TRBV5-5 and J usage is TRBJ1-1; 8 positions agree with TRBD1. This CDR3 is 15 amino acids long. V lost 0 bases, J lost 4 bases, and 5 bases stayed unmatched. Germline V gives CDR1 SGHKS, CDR2 YYEKEE (reference sequence). The CDR3 nucleotides are TGTGCCAGCAGCTTGGAGCCGACAGGGGCCACTGAAGCTTTCTTT. This translates into CASSLEPTGATEAFF. Together with reference TRBV5-5 and TRBJ1-1, the CDR3 gives the full variable domain: DAGVTQSPTHLIKTRGQQVTLRCSPISGHKSVSWYQQVLGQGPQFIFQYYEKEERGRGNFPDRFSARQFPNYSSELNVNALLLGDSALYLCASSLEPTGATEAFFGQGTRLTVV.

This clonotype turned up a few times. V is TRBV20-1 and J is TRBJ2-2, with a weak D call TRBD2 (5 bases). The germline V gene has CDR1 DFQATT and CDR2 SNEGSKA (reference sequence). There are 13 residues in the CDR3. The germline V and J ends were trimmed by 3 bases and 6 bases, with 11 bases remaining between them. Written as DNA, the CDR3 is TGCAGTGCTAGCGAAGGAGGAGCCGGGGAGCTGTTTTTT. This codes for CSASEGGAGELFF.

This clonotype was detected ten times or more. CDR3 region: CASSAAGSTGELFF. The CDR3 DNA follows: TGTGCCAGCAGTGCAGCGGGATCAACCGGGGAGCTGTTTTTT. This chain uses TRBV6-4 with TRBJ2-2; 7 nucleotides line up with TRBD2. Germline V lookup: CDR1 MRHNA, CDR2 SNTAGT. The CDR3 consists of 14 residues. The J segment lost 5 bases and the V segment lost 4 bases, leaving 4 bases of the junction unmatched.

V and J are TRBV29-1 and TRBJ2-2; TRBD1 matches 9 bases. Unmatched junction bases numbered 2, after V lost 4 bases and J lost 5 bases. Germline CDR1 SQVTM, CDR2 ANQGSEA. The CDR3 is 13 amino acids. CDR3 protein: CSVAQGATGELFF. CDR3 DNA: TGCAGCGTTGCACAGGGGGCGACCGGGGAGCTGTTTTTT.

A few counts support this clonotype. This chain joins TRBV28 and TRBJ1-5; D ambiguous. Germline V gives CDR1 MDHEN, CDR2 SYDVKM. The V end was cut by 2 bases, the J end by 0 bases, with 5 bases between. The CDR3 has 14 amino acids. CDR3 protein: CASSLVNSNQPQHF. The CDR3 DNA is TGTGCCAGCAGTTTAGTTAATAGCAATCAGCCCCAGCATTTT.

J is TRBJ2-7 and V is TRBV12-5, with D perhaps matching TRBD1 (6 bases). Trimming took off 6 bases at V and 3 bases at J, with 15 bases between the two ends. This CDR3 spans 14 amino acids. CDR1 LGHNT and CDR2 FRNRAP come from the germline V gene. The CDR3 protein is CASGPEGHHYEQYF. CDR3 bases: TGTGCTAGTGGCCCCGAGGGACACCACTACGAGCAGTACTTC.

This chain joins TRBV5-5 and TRBJ1-4; a possible D gene is TRBD1 (5 bases). CDR1 is SGHKS and CDR2 is YYEKEE in the germline V gene (reference sequence). Trimming removed 3 bases at V and 8 bases at J, with 20 bases between. The CDR3 contains 16 residues. The CDR3 loop is CASSSNPRDAREKLFF. CDR3 in DNA: TGTGCCAGCAGCTCGAATCCCCGGGACGCGAGGGAAAAACTGTTTTTT. The variable domain in full, completed from reference TRBV5-5 and TRBJ1-4, reads DAGVTQSPTHLIKTRGQQVTLRCSPISGHKSVSWYQQVLGQGPQFIFQYYEKEERGRGNFPDRFSARQFPNYSSELNVNALLLGDSALYLCASSSNPRDAREKLFFGSGTQLSVL.

This clonotype occurred a few times. The rearrangement joins TRBV3-1 to TRBJ2-7; 8 positions agree with TRBD1. Germline values: CDR1 LGHDT, CDR2 YNNKEL (reference sequence). This CDR3 region has 14 residues. Trimming at V came to 4 bases and at J to 7 bases, leaving 9 bases not matched to a gene. The CDR3 nucleotides read TGTGCCAGCAGCCTCGGACAGGGTCGAGGAGAGCAGTACTTC. Translation gives CASSLGQGRGEQYF.

This clonotype has at least ten counts. The rearrangement joins TRBV20-1 to TRBJ1-5; no clear D. The V and J ends lost 2 bases and 7 bases respectively, with 12 bases between them. Germline CDR1 and CDR2: DFQATT and SNEGSKA (reference sequence). CDR3 length equals 13 residues. The CDR3 is CSARIRESQPQHF. In DNA form, the CDR3 reads TGCAGTGCTAGAATCCGGGAAAGCCAGCCCCAGCATTTT.

This clonotype showed up just a few times. The CDR3: CASSFFLSIPRTGELFF. The CDR3, as DNA: TGTGCCAGCAGTTTTTTCCTAAGCATACCGCGGACCGGGGAGCTGTTTTTT. The rearrangement joins TRBV12-3 or TRBV12-4 to TRBJ2-2; D is uncertain. The CDR3 totals 17 residues. V lost 3 bases, J lost 5 bases, and 19 bases lay in between.

In nucleotides, the CDR3 is TGTGCCACCAGCCTACTGGGAACTGCCCTGAACAATGAGCAGTTCTTC. It yields the protein CATSLLGTALNNEQFF. The J gene is TRBJ2-1, the V gene TRBV15, with D hard to call. The CDR3 extends over 16 amino acids. Trimming cost V 5 bases and J 5 bases, with 19 bases left between them. Germline-derived CDR1 and CDR2 are LNHNV and YYDKDF (reference sequence).

There are a few counts of this clonotype. This sequence joins TRBV2 and TRBJ2-7, with 8 bases lining up with TRBD1. Germline-derived CDR1 and CDR2 are SNHLY and FYNNEI. The CDR3 is made up of 13 amino acids. The junction had 4 bases not matched to a gene; V was cut back by 6 bases and J by 3 bases. DNA for the CDR3: TGTGCCAGCAGAGTCGGACAGGGCTACGAGCAGTACTTC. It encodes CASRVGQGYEQYF.

Written as DNA, the CDR3 is TGCAGCGTTCGACAGGGAGCTAACTATGGCTACACCTTC. As protein: CSVRQGANYGYTF. The chain has TRBV29-1 and TRBJ1-2; TRBD1 agrees at 7 bases. The length of the CDR3 is 13 residues. V lost 5 bases, J lost 0 bases, and 3 bases stayed unmatched. Germline CDR1 and CDR2: SQVTM and ANQGSEA.

This clonotype has a count of ten or more. The V and J genes are TRBV7-6 and TRBJ2-7, with D possibly matching TRBD2 (7 bases). Germline loops: CDR1 SGHVS, CDR2 FNYEAQ. The ends were cut back, 4 bases at V and 7 bases at J, with 20 bases in the middle. The CDR3 is made up of 15 amino acids. Here the CDR3 reads CASSSTRGAGLEQYF. The CDR3 bases are TGTGCCAGCAGCTCCACTCGGGGGGCCGGGTTGGAGCAGTACTTC.

This clonotype was detected a few times. V is TRBV10-3 and J is TRBJ1-1; D is perhaps TRBD1 (6 bases). The CDR3 length is 15 residues. Per the germline V gene, CDR1 is ENHRY and CDR2 is SYGVKD. Trimming took 6 bases from V and 4 from J, leaving 18 bases between them. CDR3 nucleotides: TGTGCCATCAGAGAGGACCCAGGGGTTGTCACTGAAGCTTTCTTT. Translated: CAIREDPGVVTEAFF.

This clonotype appeared a few times. J is TRBJ2-5 and V is TRBV6-2 or TRBV6-3, with D maybe TRBD1 (6 bases). Germline CDR1 reads MNHEY; CDR2 reads SVGEGT. Trimming shortened V by 4 bases and J by 0 bases, and 12 bases separated the two germline ends. The CDR3 has 15 amino acids. CDR3 sequence: CASSSGTHYQETQYF. The CDR3 DNA reads TGTGCCAGCAGTTCGGGGACACATTACCAAGAGACCCAGTACTTC.

This clonotype was counted ten times or more. The rearrangement joins TRBV6-6 to TRBJ1-6, with 10 bases identical to TRBD1. Germline V gene sequence: CDR1 MNHNY, CDR2 SVGAGI (reference sequence). V lost 6 bases and J lost 9; bases outside the gene matches: 5. The CDR3 loop spans 14 amino acids. CDR3 loop: CASRATGGGSPLHF. Written as DNA, the CDR3 is TGTGCCAGCAGGGCGACAGGGGGCGGTTCACCCCTCCACTTT.

This clonotype was observed a handful of times. The rearrangement joins TRBV5-1 to TRBJ2-7; 8 nucleotides align to TRBD2. CDR1 and CDR2 (germline): SGHRS, YFSETQ. V was pared by 1 base and J by 6 bases, with 9 bases of the junction left unmatched. The CDR3 spans 15 residues. The CDR3 is CASSLRVAGGSEQYF. The CDR3 DNA is TGCGCCAGCAGCTTGAGGGTCGCGGGGGGCAGCGAGCAGTACTTC.

CDR3 amino acids: CASSLGLAGLNTEAFF. In DNA form, the CDR3 reads TGTGCCAGCAGTTTAGGGCTGGCGGGGCTGAACACTGAAGCTTTCTTT. The chain links TRBV12-3 or TRBV12-4 to TRBJ1-1; D might be TRBD1 (5 bases). This CDR3 is built from 16 residues. V gave up 1 base and J gave up 0 bases, with 12 bases separating them.

This clonotype has at least ten counts. The chain carries TRBV4-2 and TRBJ2-5; 8 nucleotides agree with TRBD1. J lost 1 base, V lost 4 bases, and 8 bases had no gene match. This CDR3 has 16 residues. Germline V gene sequence: CDR1 LGHNA, CDR2 YNFKEQ. The CDR3 DNA is TGTGCCAGCAGCCTATTTACCACAGGGGGCCAAGAGACCCAGTACTTC. Its protein is CASSLFTTGGQETQYF.